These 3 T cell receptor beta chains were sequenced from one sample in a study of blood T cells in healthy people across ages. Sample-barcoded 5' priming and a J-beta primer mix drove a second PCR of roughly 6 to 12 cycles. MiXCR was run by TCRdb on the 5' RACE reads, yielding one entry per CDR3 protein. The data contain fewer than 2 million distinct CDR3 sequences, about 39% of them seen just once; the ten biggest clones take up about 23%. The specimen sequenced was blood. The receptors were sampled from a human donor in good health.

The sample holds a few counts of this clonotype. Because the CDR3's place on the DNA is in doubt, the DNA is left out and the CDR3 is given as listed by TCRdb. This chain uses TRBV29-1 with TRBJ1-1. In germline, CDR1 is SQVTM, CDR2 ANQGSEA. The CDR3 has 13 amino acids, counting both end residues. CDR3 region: CSVDSVRGTEAFF.

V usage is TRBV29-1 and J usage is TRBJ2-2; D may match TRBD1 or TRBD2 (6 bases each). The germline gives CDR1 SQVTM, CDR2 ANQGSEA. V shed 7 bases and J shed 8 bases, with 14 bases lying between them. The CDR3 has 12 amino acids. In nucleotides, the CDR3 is TGCAGCGCGGACAGAGGGAGGGGGGAGCTGTTTTTT. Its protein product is CSADRGRGELFF.

This CDR3 is CASSRGGTGRDGYTF. CDR3 in DNA: TGTGCCAGCAGTAGGGGGGGAACGGGGAGGGATGGCTACACCTTC. V usage is TRBV6-5 and J usage is TRBJ1-2, with a weak D call TRBD1 (6 bases). Trimming cost V 5 bases and J 6 bases, with 19 bases left between them. Germline CDR1 and CDR2: MNHEY and SVGAGI. The CDR3 totals 15 residues.